The entry below gives a single TCR beta chain sequence along with its context. Germline CDR1 is SGHAT and CDR2 is FQNNGV. The J segment lost 4 bases and the V segment lost 4 bases, leaving 5 bases of the junction unmatched. The CDR3 consists of 14 residues. This sample was taken from a study of immune evolution from preneoplasia to lung adenocarcinoma. Study-wide context: HLA loss of heterozygosity: 5.5% to 8.5% AIS, less than 18% MIA, around 33% ADC, none AAH.

Clones were read by immunoSEQ multiplex PCR, and TCRdb kept only the in-frame ones, dropping some. Found here are about 3,400 clones, 65% to 80% of them singletons; the top ten hold 9% to 15%. This TCR derives from a person aged 60-79 years with lung adenocarcinoma. The chain employs TRBV11-2 and TRBJ2-7; 9 nucleotides agree with TRBD1. The sequenced material came from FFPE lung adenocarcinoma in situ tissue. CDR3 sequence: CASSSGTGMYEQYF. CDR3 nucleotides: TGTGCCAGCAGCTCCGGGACAGGGATGTACGAGCAGTACTTC.